One sample yielded the 6 T cell receptor beta chains listed below, sequenced in a study of cytomegalovirus exposure and HLA in healthy donors. Measured with immunoSEQ multiplex PCR; TCRdb has only the in-frame clones, and not every one. The table shows some 160,000 clones, with approximately 90% occurring only once. Sequencing input: PBMCs. These receptors were obtained from a man aged 18-30 years in good health and CMV-seronegative.

The rearrangement joins TRBV6-1 to TRBJ1-4, with D possibly being TRBD1 (5 bases). The CDR3 loop spans 14 amino acids. V lost 7 bases and J lost 7, with 16 bases in between. Germline loops: CDR1 MNHNS, CDR2 SASEGT. CDR3 amino acids: CASKDSGIGEKLFF. As DNA, the CDR3 is TGTGCCAGCAAAGACAGTGGGATAGGTGAAAAACTGTTTTTT.

This clone was observed a single time. The chain is built from TRBV9 and TRBJ2-1; no clear D. Trimming removed 3 bases from V and 4 bases from J, with 8 bases in between. The length of the CDR3 is 13 residues. The germline gives CDR1 SGDLS, CDR2 YYNGEE. The CDR3 loop is CASSGARYNEQFF. The CDR3 DNA follows: TGTGCCAGCAGCGGAGCCCGGTACAATGAGCAGTTCTTC.

This clone came up once. The genes are TRBV18 and TRBJ2-3; 7 positions agree with TRBD1. Germline V gene data show CDR1 as KGHSH and CDR2 as LQKENI. V gave up 4 bases and J gave up 0 bases; unmatched junction bases: 4. The length of the CDR3 is 15 residues. The CDR3 DNA reads as TGTGCCAGCTCACGGGACAGCACTAGCACAGATACGCAGTATTTT. It codes for CASSRDSTSTDTQYF.

The chain couples TRBV7-2 to TRBJ1-1; D possibly corresponds to TRBD1 (6 bases). This CDR3 contains 15 residues. The V and J ends lost 1 base and 2 bases respectively, with 11 bases between them. Germline loops: CDR1 SGHTA, CDR2 FQGNSA. The CDR3 DNA is TGTGCCAGCAGCTTAGGTGGGGGCCCCAACACTGAAGCTTTCTTT. It codes for CASSLGGGPNTEAFF.

This chain uses TRBV11-3 with TRBJ1-4; D remains unclear. The V and J ends lost 3 bases and 12 bases respectively, with 11 bases between them. CDR3 size: 12 residues. From germline, CDR1 is SGHNT and CDR2 YENEEA. The CDR3, as DNA: TGTGCCAGCAGCTTTATCGGAGGGCAACTGTTTTTT. Translated: CASSFIGGQLFF.

This chain links TRBV7-9 with TRBJ2-3; 7 bases align to TRBD1. The CDR3 is made up of 15 amino acids. The junction had 7 bases not matched to a gene; V was cut back by 5 bases and J by 2 bases. Germline-derived CDR1 and CDR2 are SEHNR and FQNEAQ (reference sequence). Here the CDR3 reads CASSAPGQTTDTQYF. The CDR3 region has the DNA TGTGCCAGCAGCGCCCCGGGACAGACCACAGATACGCAGTATTTT.